This T cell receptor (beta chain) is drawn from a study of blood T cells in healthy people across ages. Findings and limits, study-wide: A roughly linear age-dependent decrease characterized TCR beta diversity per million T cells. Researchers judged that diversity estimates from one million T cells fell short of true values.

V was clipped by 4 bases and J by 4 bases, with 18 bases between them. Germline V gene sequence: CDR1 KGHSH, CDR2 LQKENI. The CDR3 has 16 amino acids. On this clonotype itself: What it binds is not known.

Together with a sample-barcoded 5' primer, a J-beta primer mix was included in a second PCR lasting roughly 6 to 12 cycles. MiXCR was run by TCRdb on the 5' RACE reads, yielding one entry per CDR3 protein. The table lists under 750,000 distinct CDR3 sequences, roughly 48% of them singletons, with about 26% in the top ten. The clonotype comes from a man older than 75 in good health. The chain combines TRBV18 with TRBJ2-3; D assignment may be TRBD1 or TRBD2 (5 bases each). The sequenced sample was blood. The CDR3 region is CASSLQGATGADTQYF. The DNA for the CDR3 is TGTGCCAGCTCACTTCAGGGAGCCACGGGCGCAGATACGCAGTATTTT.